These 24 T cell receptor beta chains were sequenced from one sample in a study of T cells in localized non-small cell lung cancer. TCRdb's table, derived via immunoSEQ multiplex PCR, lists solely in-frame clones and lacks some. The sample yields 90,000 to 100,000 clones, under 95% seen once. Sequences were derived from PBMCs, sampled before any cancer treatment. Every receptor here comes from a woman between 40 and 69 years old with stage II squamous cell lung carcinoma.

The chain joins TRBV7-9 to TRBJ2-7; D remains ambiguous. Germline values: CDR1 SEHNR, CDR2 FQNEAQ (reference sequence). There are 13 residues in the CDR3. Trimming stripped 8 bases from V and 1 base from J, with 12 bases between. The CDR3 nucleotides are TGTGCCAGCTCCGAAACGAGATCCTACGAGCAGTACTTC. The encoded protein is CASSETRSYEQYF. The full variable domain, completed using reference TRBV7-9 and TRBJ2-7, is DTGVSQNPRHKITKRGQNVTFRCDPISEHNRLYWYRQTLGQGPEFLTYFQNEAQLEKSRLLSDRFSAERPKGSFSTLEIQRTEQGDSAMYLCASSETRSYEQYFGPGTRLTVT.

This chain uses TRBV7-9 with TRBJ2-3, with 7 bases aligning to TRBD2. This CDR3 has 14 amino acids. The germline V gene encodes CDR1 SEHNR and CDR2 FQNEAQ (reference sequence). The ends lost 1 base at V and 5 bases at J; junction bases unmatched: 3. The CDR3 coding sequence is TGTGCCAGCAGCTTAGAACTAGCGAAAGATACGCAGTATTTT. The encoded protein is CASSLELAKDTQYF.

The rearrangement links TRBV6-1 to TRBJ1-1; D ambiguous. Germline assignment: CDR1 MNHNS and CDR2 SASEGT. V was shortened by 9 bases and J by 6 bases, with 20 bases between the two germline ends. The CDR3 runs 14 residues. The CDR3 spells CASADLSVGAEAFF. The CDR3 nucleotides are TGTGCCAGTGCCGACCTCTCCGTCGGGGCTGAAGCTTTCTTT.

The count of this clone is one. The chain carries TRBV5-1 and TRBJ2-5, with 8 bases matching TRBD2. V dropped 5 bases and J dropped 5; count of bases not matched to a gene: 11. The CDR3 length is 15 residues. Germline loops: CDR1 SGHRS, CDR2 YFSETQ. This CDR3 is CASRGSGVPGETQYF. The DNA for the CDR3 is TGCGCCAGCAGGGGTAGCGGGGTCCCTGGGGAGACCCAGTACTTC.

In its sample, this clone was seen a few times. The chain employs TRBV11-2 and TRBJ1-6; the match to TRBD1 covers 10 bases. CDR3 length: 18 residues. The V segment lost 4 bases and the J segment 10 bases; nucleotides outside the gene matches: 16. The germline CDR1 and CDR2 sequences are SGHAT and FQNNGV. The CDR3 region is CASSSRTSGQGVWSPLHF. The CDR3 DNA reads as TGTGCCAGCAGCTCGCGTACTAGCGGACAGGGGGTTTGGTCACCCCTCCACTTT.

The chain uses TRBV5-1 and TRBJ2-3; 7 bases fit TRBD2. Germline V gene data show CDR1 as SGHRS and CDR2 as YFSETQ. The CDR3 consists of 12 residues. The V gene end was trimmed by 4 bases and the J gene end by 6 bases; junction bases not matched to a gene: 2. CDR3: CASSISGDTQYF. The CDR3 coding sequence is TGCGCCAGCAGCATTAGCGGGGATACGCAGTATTTT.

The rearrangement uses TRBV6-5 and TRBJ2-3; 7 nucleotides agree with TRBD2. J was trimmed by 1 base and V by 2 bases; bases with no gene match: 3. Germline CDR1 MNHEY, CDR2 SVGAGI. This CDR3 comprises 15 residues. The DNA for the CDR3 is TGTGCCAGCAGTTACGGCGGGGGACGCACAGATACGCAGTATTTT. It is translated as CASSYGGGRTDTQYF.

This chain uses TRBV5-6 with TRBJ2-5, with 8 nucleotides matching TRBD1. V lost 0 bases and J lost 4; bases outside the gene matches: 8. The CDR3 totals 16 residues. The germline V gene encodes CDR1 SGHDT and CDR2 YYEEEE. As DNA, the CDR3 is TGTGCCAGCAGCTTGGATCTTCAGGGGGCATCAGAGACCCAGTACTTC. It is translated as CASSLDLQGASETQYF. Together with reference TRBV5-6 and TRBJ2-5, the CDR3 gives the full variable domain: DAGVTQSPTHLIKTRGQQVTLRCSPKSGHDTVSWYQQALGQGPQFIFQYYEEEERQRGNFPDRFSGHQFPNYSSELNVNALLLGDSALYLCASSLDLQGASETQYFGPGTRLLVL.

This rearrangement joins TRBV11-2 to TRBJ1-1; 7 nucleotides line up with TRBD1. Germline V gene lookup returns CDR1 SGHAT and CDR2 FQNNGV. This CDR3 comprises 15 residues. Trimming at V came to 5 bases and at J to 0 bases, leaving 6 bases not matched to a gene. The CDR3 sequence is CASSARQGMNTEAFF. For the CDR3, the DNA is TGTGCCAGCAGCGCCCGACAGGGTATGAACACTGAAGCTTTCTTT.

V and J are TRBV5-1 and TRBJ2-5; 7 nucleotides match TRBD1. The CDR3 loop spans 13 amino acids. Germline trimming cut 4 bases from V and 11 bases from J; bases unmatched to any gene: 11. CDR1 and CDR2 (germline): SGHRS, YFSETQ. The CDR3 reads CASSGDSRREQYF. In nucleotides, the CDR3 is TGCGCCAGCAGCGGGGACAGTCGGCGAGAGCAGTACTTC.

The chain is built from TRBV11-2 and TRBJ2-7, with a possible D match to TRBD2 (6 bases). The CDR3 runs 14 residues. Germline V lookup: CDR1 SGHAT, CDR2 FQNNGV. V lost 2 bases and J 4 bases, leaving 12 bases between the germline ends. The CDR3 sequence: CASSLQVAAYEQYF. CDR3 bases: TGTGCCAGCAGCTTACAGGTAGCGGCATACGAGCAGTACTTC.

The chain combines TRBV5-1 with TRBJ1-1; TRBD1 matches 7 bases. Germline loops: CDR1 SGHRS, CDR2 YFSETQ. The CDR3 is 15 residues long. V trimming: 1 base; J trimming: 3 bases; junction bases outside the gene matches: 6. CDR3 bases: TGCGCCAGCAGCTTGTCCGGGACAGCTTACACTGAAGCTTTCTTT. Translated, it gives CASSLSGTAYTEAFF.

This clone was counted only a few times. The CDR3: CASSADLGPQHF. Here the CDR3 DNA reads TGTGCCAGCAGCGCAGATCTGGGGCCCCAGCATTTT. V and J are TRBV5-4 and TRBJ1-5, with D unclear. CDR1 and CDR2 from the germline V gene are SGHNT and YYREEE (reference sequence). This CDR3 contains 12 residues. V was cut by 4 bases and J by 9 bases, with 11 bases left in between. The full variable domain, completed using reference TRBV5-4 and TRBJ1-5, is ETGVTQSPTHLIKTRGQQVTLRCSSQSGHNTVSWYQQALGQGPQFIFQYYREEENGRGNFPPRFSGLQFPNYSSELNVNALELDDSALYLCASSADLGPQHFGDGTRLSIL.

The genes are TRBV27 and TRBJ1-1; D is perhaps TRBD1 (6 bases). Trimming removed 8 bases from V and 11 bases from J, with 15 bases in between. CDR3 length equals 11 residues. Germline CDR1 reads MNHEY; CDR2 reads SMNVEV (reference sequence). CDR3 sequence: CASEAGTRAFF. Here the CDR3 DNA reads TGTGCCAGCGAAGCCGGGACACGGGCTTTCTTT.

Here the CDR3 reads CASSQGDSLIGQYF. For the CDR3, the DNA is TGCGCCAGCAGCCAGGGGGACAGCCTAATCGGGCAGTACTTC. The J gene is TRBJ2-7, the V gene TRBV5-1; 7 bases fit TRBD1. CDR3 size: 14 residues. The V gene's germline CDR1 is SGHRS and CDR2 YFSETQ. V was pared by 4 bases and J by 9 bases, with 13 bases of the junction left unmatched.

This chain links TRBV10-1 with TRBJ1-5; 7 bases match TRBD1. The length of the CDR3 is 14 residues. Germline CDR1 and CDR2: WNHNN and SYGVQD (reference sequence). V trimming: 5 bases; J trimming: 4 bases; junction bases outside the gene matches: 5. This CDR3 is CASSSGQANQPQHF. CDR3 bases: TGCGCCAGCAGTTCTGGACAGGCGAATCAGCCCCAGCATTTT.

The J gene is TRBJ1-1, the V gene TRBV6-1; D is ambiguous. The CDR3 length is 15 residues. With 3 bases removed from V and 1 base from J, the gap between germline ends came to 12 bases. Per germline, CDR1 MNHNS and CDR2 SASEGT. The CDR3 loop is CASSDSRLPNTEAFF. The DNA for the CDR3 is TGTGCCAGCAGTGATTCTCGGTTACCGAACACTGAAGCTTTCTTT.

This chain uses TRBV28 with TRBJ2-6, with D unresolved. Germline assignment: CDR1 MDHEN and CDR2 SYDVKM. The CDR3 is made up of 13 amino acids. V shed 8 bases and J shed 2 bases, with 7 bases lying between them. CDR3 region: CASYTAGANVLTF. The CDR3 DNA reads TGTGCCAGCTATACAGCTGGGGCCAACGTCCTGACTTTC.

The chain has TRBV6-5 and TRBJ1-4, with D tentatively TRBD1 (5 bases). CDR3 size: 14 residues. The V gene lost 7 bases and the J gene lost 8 bases, with 17 bases spanning the gap. The germline CDR1 and CDR2 sequences are MNHEY and SVGAGI. The CDR3 sequence: CASTTEWGREKLFF. CDR3 nucleotides: TGTGCCAGCACCACCGAGTGGGGACGGGAAAAACTGTTTTTT.

The V call is TRBV2, the J call TRBJ2-6; tentatively, D is TRBD1 (5 bases). CDR3 length: 16 amino acids. Trimming removed 3 bases from V and 0 bases from J, with 9 bases in between. In germline, CDR1 is SNHLY, CDR2 FYNNEI. DNA of the CDR3: TGTGCCAGCAGTGATAGGCAGGGCTCTGGGGCCAACGTCCTGACTTTC. Its translation is CASSDRQGSGANVLTF.

V usage is TRBV28 and J usage is TRBJ2-3; D ambiguous. The V gene's germline CDR1 is MDHEN and CDR2 SYDVKM. The CDR3 totals 13 residues. Trimming left V 3 bases short and J 1 base short, with 5 bases between. The CDR3 DNA reads as TGTGCCAGCAGTTTTTCCGGCACAGATACGCAGTATTTT. It specifies CASSFSGTDTQYF.

The chain has TRBV25-1 and TRBJ1-2, with 8 bases matching TRBD1. The CDR3 is 16 amino acids. Germline CDR1 MGHDK, CDR2 SYGVNS. Unmatched junction bases numbered 8, after V lost 1 base and J lost 4 bases. The CDR3 DNA follows: TGTGCCAGCAGTGAATGGCTACAGGGGGTTGGCTATGGCTACACCTTC. Protein product: CASSEWLQGVGYGYTF.

The chain uses TRBV10-3 and TRBJ1-2; D is perhaps TRBD1 (6 bases). The CDR3 runs 14 residues. Trimming removed 0 bases from V and 7 bases from J, with 12 bases in between. Per the germline V gene, CDR1 is ENHRY and CDR2 is SYGVKD. CDR3 nucleotide sequence: TGTGCCATCAGTGAGTCAAGGGACACGGGTGGCTACACCTTC. It translates to CAISESRDTGGYTF.

The rearrangement links TRBV7-9 to TRBJ2-1; D uncertain. Trimming stripped 4 bases from V and 4 bases from J, with 14 bases between. This CDR3 has 15 amino acids. The germline CDR1 and CDR2 sequences are SEHNR and FQNEAQ (reference sequence). The DNA of the CDR3 is TGTGCCAGCAGCTCTCACGGTCTGCATTACAATGAGCAGTTCTTC. Translated, it gives CASSSHGLHYNEQFF.